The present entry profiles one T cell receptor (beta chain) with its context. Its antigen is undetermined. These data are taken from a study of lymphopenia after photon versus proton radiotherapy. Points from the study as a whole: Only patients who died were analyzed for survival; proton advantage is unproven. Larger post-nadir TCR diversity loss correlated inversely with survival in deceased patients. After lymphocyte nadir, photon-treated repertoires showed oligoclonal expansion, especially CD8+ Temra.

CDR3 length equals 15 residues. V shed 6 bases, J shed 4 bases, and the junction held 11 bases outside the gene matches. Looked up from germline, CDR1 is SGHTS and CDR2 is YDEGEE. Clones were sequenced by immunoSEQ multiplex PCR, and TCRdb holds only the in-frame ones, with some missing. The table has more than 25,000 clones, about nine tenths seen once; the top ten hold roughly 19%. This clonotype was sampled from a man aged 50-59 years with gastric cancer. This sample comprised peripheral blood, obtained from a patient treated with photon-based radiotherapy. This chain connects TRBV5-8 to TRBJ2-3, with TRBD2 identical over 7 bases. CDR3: CASTKMGEGSDTQYF. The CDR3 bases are TGTGCCAGCACCAAAATGGGGGAGGGGTCAGATACGCAGTATTTT.